These 6 T cell receptor beta chains were all obtained from the same sample, sequenced in a study of shared clonotypes between healthy human individuals. Assay: immunoSEQ multiplex PCR; the TCRdb copy retains only in-frame clones and omits some. The sample holds around 1.1 million clones, 60% to 85% seen once. Sequenced material: memory CD4+ T cells from PBMCs. Specified subset: CD45RA-negative fraction. These TCRs come from a man between 18 and 35 years old in good health. Some clones in this sample may be carry-over from other donors' samples.

V and J are TRBV2 and TRBJ2-5, with a possible D match to TRBD2 (6 bases). Trimming stripped 3 bases from V and 5 bases from J, with 16 bases between. Germline lookup yields CDR1 SNHLY and CDR2 FYNNEI. This CDR3 is 15 amino acids long. The CDR3 nucleotides read TGTGCCAGCAGTGATCAAGGAGGGGCGGTTGAGACCCAGTACTTC. It codes for CASSDQGGAVETQYF.

The chain couples TRBV6-1 to TRBJ2-5; maybe TRBD1 (6 bases). Germline V gene data show CDR1 as MNHNS and CDR2 as SASEGT. V dropped 5 bases and J dropped 3 bases, with 13 bases sitting between them. The CDR3 has 14 amino acids. The CDR3 loop reads CASSPPWTEETQYF. CDR3 in DNA: TGTGCCAGCAGTCCCCCTTGGACAGAAGAGACCCAGTACTTC.

The chain employs TRBV28 and TRBJ1-1; possibly TRBD1 for D (5 bases). This CDR3 contains 15 residues. CDR1 is MDHEN, CDR2 SYDVKM, per germline. The V end was cut by 4 bases, the J end by 0 bases, with 12 bases between. This chain's CDR3 is CASSYPTVLNTEAFF. The CDR3, as DNA: TGTGCCAGCAGTTACCCGACAGTTTTGAACACTGAAGCTTTCTTT.

This sequence joins TRBV18 and TRBJ2-3, with D perhaps matching TRBD1 (5 bases). The CDR3 spans 15 residues. Trimming pared 4 bases from V and 0 bases from J, leaving 11 bases between. Germline assignment: CDR1 KGHSH and CDR2 LQKENI. The CDR3 nucleotides are TGTGCCAGCTCACAACGACAGCTGAGCACAGATACGCAGTATTTT. It specifies CASSQRQLSTDTQYF.

V gene TRBV4-1 combines with J gene TRBJ2-1; TRBD2 matches 9 bases. The length of the CDR3 is 17 residues. Germline assignment: CDR1 MGHRA and CDR2 YSYEKL. V dropped 2 bases and J dropped 0; count of bases not matched to a gene: 5. CDR3: CASSQMVAGVSYNEQFF. The CDR3 DNA reads TGCGCCAGCAGCCAAATGGTAGCGGGAGTCTCCTACAATGAGCAGTTCTTC.

The chain links TRBV2 to TRBJ2-5, with D hard to call. The CDR3 extends over 10 amino acids. Germline values: CDR1 SNHLY, CDR2 FYNNEI. V gave up 3 bases and J gave up 11 bases, with 7 bases separating them. CDR3 bases: TGTGCCAGCAGTGAGGCGAAGCAGTACTTC. Amino acid sequence: CASSEAKQYF.